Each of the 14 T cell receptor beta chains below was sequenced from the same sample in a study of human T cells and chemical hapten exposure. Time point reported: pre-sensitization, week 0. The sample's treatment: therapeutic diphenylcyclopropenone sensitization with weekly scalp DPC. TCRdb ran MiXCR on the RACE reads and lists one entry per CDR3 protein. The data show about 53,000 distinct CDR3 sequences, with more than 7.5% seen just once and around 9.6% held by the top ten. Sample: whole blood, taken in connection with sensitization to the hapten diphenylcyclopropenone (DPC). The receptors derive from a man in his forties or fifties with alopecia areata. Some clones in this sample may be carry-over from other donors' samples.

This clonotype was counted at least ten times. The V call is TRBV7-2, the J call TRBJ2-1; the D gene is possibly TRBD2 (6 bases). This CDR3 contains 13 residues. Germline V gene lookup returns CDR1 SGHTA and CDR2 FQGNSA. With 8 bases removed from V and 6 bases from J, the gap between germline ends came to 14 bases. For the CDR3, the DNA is TGTGCCAGCCGTTCGGCGGGACCCAATGAGCAGTTCTTC. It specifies CASRSAGPNEQFF.

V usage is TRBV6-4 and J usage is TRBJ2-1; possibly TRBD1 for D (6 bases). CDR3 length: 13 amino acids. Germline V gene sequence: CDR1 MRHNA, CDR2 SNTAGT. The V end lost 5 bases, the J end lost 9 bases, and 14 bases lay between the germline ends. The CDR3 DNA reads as TGTGCCAGCAGTTACAGGGAAACAAGTGAGCAGTTCTTC. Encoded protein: CASSYRETSEQFF.

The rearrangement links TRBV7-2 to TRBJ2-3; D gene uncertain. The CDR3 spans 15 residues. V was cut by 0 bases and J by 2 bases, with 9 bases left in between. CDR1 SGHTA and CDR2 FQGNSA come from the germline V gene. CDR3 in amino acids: CASSLAASSTDTQYF. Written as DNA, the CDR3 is TGTGCCAGCAGCTTAGCGGCGTCCTCCACAGATACGCAGTATTTT.

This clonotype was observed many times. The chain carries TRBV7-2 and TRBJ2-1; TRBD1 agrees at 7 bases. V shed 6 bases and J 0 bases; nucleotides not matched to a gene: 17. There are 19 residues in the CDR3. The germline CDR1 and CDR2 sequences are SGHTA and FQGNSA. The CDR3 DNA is TGTGCCAGCAGACCAGGGACAGCTTCGGAAAAGAGCTCCTACAATGAGCAGTTCTTC. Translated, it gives CASRPGTASEKSSYNEQFF.

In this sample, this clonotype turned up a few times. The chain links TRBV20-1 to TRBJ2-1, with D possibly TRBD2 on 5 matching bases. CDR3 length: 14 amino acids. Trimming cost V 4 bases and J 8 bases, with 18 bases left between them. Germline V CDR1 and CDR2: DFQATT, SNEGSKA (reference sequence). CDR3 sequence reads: CSAMVEDSHYEQFF. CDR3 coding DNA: TGCAGTGCTATGGTAGAGGACTCGCATTATGAGCAGTTCTTC.

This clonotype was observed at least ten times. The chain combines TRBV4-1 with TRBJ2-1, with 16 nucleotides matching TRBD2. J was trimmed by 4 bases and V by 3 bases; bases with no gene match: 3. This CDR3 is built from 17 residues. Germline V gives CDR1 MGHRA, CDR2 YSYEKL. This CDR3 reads CASSQGLAGGAYNEQFF. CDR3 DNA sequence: TGCGCCAGCAGCCAGGGACTAGCGGGAGGGGCGTACAATGAGCAGTTCTTC.

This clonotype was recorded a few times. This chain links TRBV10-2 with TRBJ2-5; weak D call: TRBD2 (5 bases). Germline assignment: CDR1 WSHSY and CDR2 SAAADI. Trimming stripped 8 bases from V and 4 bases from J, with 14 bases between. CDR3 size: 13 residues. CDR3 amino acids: CASRRGVGETQYF. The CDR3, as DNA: TGCGCCAGCCGTCGGGGAGTGGGAGAGACCCAGTACTTC.

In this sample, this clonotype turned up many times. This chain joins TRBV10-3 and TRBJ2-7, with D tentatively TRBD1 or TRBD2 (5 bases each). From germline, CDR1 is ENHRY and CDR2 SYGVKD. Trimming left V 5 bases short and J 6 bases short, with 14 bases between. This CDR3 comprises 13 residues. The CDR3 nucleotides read TGTGCCATCAGTTCCGGGACCCGGGCCGAGCAGTACTTC. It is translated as CAISSGTRAEQYF.

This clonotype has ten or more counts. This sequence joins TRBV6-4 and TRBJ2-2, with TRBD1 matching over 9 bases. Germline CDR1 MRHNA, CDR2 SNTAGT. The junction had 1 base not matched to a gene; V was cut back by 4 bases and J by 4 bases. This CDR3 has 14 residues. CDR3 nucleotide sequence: TGTGCCAGCAGTGGGACAGGGGCCACCGGGGAGCTGTTTTTT. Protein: CASSGTGATGELFF.

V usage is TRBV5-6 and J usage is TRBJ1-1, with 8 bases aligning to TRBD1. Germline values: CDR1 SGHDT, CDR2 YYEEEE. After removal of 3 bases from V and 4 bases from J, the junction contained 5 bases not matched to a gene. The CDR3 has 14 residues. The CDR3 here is CASSWTGRRTEAFF. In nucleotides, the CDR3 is TGTGCCAGCAGCTGGACAGGGCGGCGCACTGAAGCTTTCTTT.

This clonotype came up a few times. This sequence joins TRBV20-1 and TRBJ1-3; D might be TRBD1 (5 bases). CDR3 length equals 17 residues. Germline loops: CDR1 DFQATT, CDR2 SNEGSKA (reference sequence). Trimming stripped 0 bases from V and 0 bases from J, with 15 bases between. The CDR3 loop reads CSARDPWGESSGNTIYF. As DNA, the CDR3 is TGCAGTGCTAGAGATCCGTGGGGGGAGAGCTCTGGAAACACCATATATTTT.

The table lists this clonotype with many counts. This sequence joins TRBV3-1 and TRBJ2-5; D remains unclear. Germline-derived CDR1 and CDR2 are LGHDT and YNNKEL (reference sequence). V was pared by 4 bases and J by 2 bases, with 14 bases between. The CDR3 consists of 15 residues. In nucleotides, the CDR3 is TGTGCCAGCAGCCCGACGCCCGGACCTCAAGAGACCCAGTACTTC. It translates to CASSPTPGPQETQYF.

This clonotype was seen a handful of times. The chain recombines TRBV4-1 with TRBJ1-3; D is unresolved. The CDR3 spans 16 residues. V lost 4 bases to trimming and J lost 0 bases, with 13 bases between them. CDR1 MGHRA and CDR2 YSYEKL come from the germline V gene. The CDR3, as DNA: TGCGCCAGCAGCCCCCCCCAAGGGATCTCTGGAAACACCATATATTTT. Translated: CASSPPQGISGNTIYF.

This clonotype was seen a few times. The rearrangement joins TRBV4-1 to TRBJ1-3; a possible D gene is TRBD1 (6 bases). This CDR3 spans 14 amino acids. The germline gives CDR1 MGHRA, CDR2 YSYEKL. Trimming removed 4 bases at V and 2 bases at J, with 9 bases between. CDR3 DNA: TGCGCCAGCAGCCCCCCAGGGGCTGGAAACACCATATATTTT. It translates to CASSPPGAGNTIYF.